This is a list of T cell receptor beta chains from one sample in a study of PD-L1 blockade in urothelial cancer. Produced via immunoSEQ multiplex PCR; TCRdb's table is partial and in-frame only. The table lists some 35,000 clones, around 90% of them singletons. The sample here was PBMCs, taken around atezolizumab (anti-PD-L1) treatment. The receptors come from a man aged 65-85 years with urothelial cancer. The CDR3 runs from the conserved cysteine through the conserved F or W. Each record gives: CDR3 length, V gene, clone size, D gene, J gene, CDR3 DNA, CDR3 protein. The D gene is left open where the match is weak. Expanded clones are given a class, and other clones once, few, many or no size at all.

CDR3 length: 18; V gene: TRBV11-1; clone size: .; D gene: TRBD1; J gene: TRBJ2-6; CDR3 DNA: TGTGCCAGCAGCTCGAGACAGGGGCCGCTCTCTGGGGCCAACGTCCTGACTTTC; CDR3 protein: CASSSRQGPLSGANVLTF
CDR3 length: 15; V gene: TRBV4-2; clone size: .; D gene: TRBD2; J gene: TRBJ2-3; CDR3 DNA: TGTGCCAGCAGCCAAGGGACTAGTTCGTCAGATACGCAGTATTTT; CDR3 protein: CASSQGTSSSDTQYF
CDR3 length: 15; V gene: TRBV11-2; clone size: .; D gene: TRBD2; J gene: TRBJ2-1; CDR3 DNA: TGTGCCAGCAGCCCTTCGGGACTAGCGGACAATGAGCAGTTCTTC; CDR3 protein: CASSPSGLADNEQFF
CDR3 length: 17; V gene: TRBV19; clone size: once; D gene: TRBD2; J gene: TRBJ2-1; CDR3 DNA: TGTGCCAGTAGTATCATAGAGGCGGGAGGACGTGGGAATGAGCAGTTCTTC; CDR3 protein: CASSIIEAGGRGNEQFF
CDR3 length: 14; V gene: TRBV27; clone size: .; D gene: TRBD1; J gene: TRBJ2-3; CDR3 DNA: TGTGCCAGCAGTTGGGGACAGAGCACAGATACGCAGTATTTT; CDR3 protein: CASSWGQSTDTQYF
CDR3 length: 14; V gene: TRBV6-5; clone size: .; D gene: TRBD2; J gene: TRBJ2-1; CDR3 DNA: TGTGCCAGCAGCCGGGAGGTCCCCTACAATGAGCAGTTCTTC; CDR3 protein: CASSREVPYNEQFF
CDR3 length: 16; V gene: TRBV5-6; clone size: few; D gene: .; J gene: TRBJ1-1; CDR3 DNA: TGTGCCAGCAGCAACTCGGACAGATTTGGGCCTCCTGCAGCTTTCTTT; CDR3 protein: CASSNSDRFGPPAAFF
CDR3 length: 15; V gene: TRBV10-3; clone size: once; D gene: .; J gene: TRBJ2-1; CDR3 DNA: TGTGCCATCAGTGAGGGGCGCGGGACCTACAATGAGCAGTTCTTC; CDR3 protein: CAISEGRGTYNEQFF
CDR3 length: 15; V gene: TRBV21-1; clone size: once; D gene: .; J gene: TRBJ2-1; CDR3 DNA: TGTGCCAGCAGCGAAGCGGCCAGCTCCTACAATGAGCAGTTCTTC; CDR3 protein: CASSEAASSYNEQFF
CDR3 length: 16; V gene: TRBV28; clone size: .; D gene: TRBD2; J gene: TRBJ2-7; CDR3 DNA: TGTGCCAGCAGTTTATCTCGGACTAGCGGGGGCTACGAGCAGTACTTC; CDR3 protein: CASSLSRTSGGYEQYF
CDR3 length: 12; V gene: TRBV13; clone size: .; D gene: .; J gene: TRBJ2-1; CDR3 DNA: TGTGCCAGCAGCTACTTTAACAATGAGCAGTTCTTC; CDR3 protein: CASSYFNNEQFF
CDR3 length: 13; V gene: TRBV28; clone size: .; D gene: .; J gene: TRBJ2-3; CDR3 DNA: TGTGCCAGCAGTTTAGTAGCCGATCCCCGGCGGTATTTT; CDR3 protein: CASSLVADPRRYF
CDR3 length: 10; V gene: TRBV29-1; clone size: .; D gene: TRBD1; J gene: TRBJ1-1; CDR3 DNA: TGCAGCGCACAGGGGGCTGAAGCTTTCTTT; CDR3 protein: CSAQGAEAFF
CDR3 length: 16; V gene: TRBV7-6; clone size: .; D gene: TRBD2; J gene: TRBJ2-1; CDR3 DNA: TGTGCCAGCAGCTTAGTGACTAGCGGGGGAAATAATGAGCAGTTCTTC; CDR3 protein: CASSLVTSGGNNEQFF